The TCR beta chain under discussion was sequenced for a study of OX40 agonist ivuxolimab in advanced cancers. Study in general: Patients with hepatocellular carcinoma, melanoma, renal cell or head and neck cancer made up the dose-escalation patients. Partial responses occurred in three patients (one hepatocellular carcinoma, two cutaneous melanoma).

Study-level results: On average, CD8+ T cells had more expanded clones than CD4+. CD4+ and CD8+ blood T cells expanded clonally by week 6 at 0.1 to 3.0 mg/kg.

Data came from immunoSEQ multiplex PCR; TCRdb stores just in-frame clones and leaves some out. In the table there are over 55,000 clones, roughly 92% of which are singletons. In germline, CDR1 is MDHEN, CDR2 SYDVKM. CDR3 length: 18 residues. The V and J ends lost 1 base and 4 bases, in that order; junction bases with no gene match: 9. As for this clone: Its target is unknown.

This chain joins TRBV28 and TRBJ2-3; 12 bases agree with TRBD2. The specimen was CD4+ or CD8+ T cells sorted from blood, collected in a trial of the OX40 agonist ivuxolimab. This receptor was taken from an adult with an advanced solid tumor such as melanoma, head and neck, liver or kidney cancer. In nucleotides, the CDR3 is TGTGCCAGCAGTTTATTCCCCCCGACTAGCGGGAGCTCAGATACGCAGTATTTT. It codes for CASSLFPPTSGSSDTQYF. Full variable domain (rest looked up from reference TRBV28 and TRBJ2-3): DVKVTQSSRYLVKRTGEKVFLECVQDMDHENMFWYRQDPGLGLRLIYFSYDVKMKEKGDIPEGYSVSREKKERFSLILESASTNQTSMYLCASSLFPPTSGSSDTQYFGPGTRLTVL.